Listed here is a single TCR beta chain. Trimming took off 1 base at V and 4 bases at J, with 13 bases between the two ends. The CDR3 consists of 16 residues. Germline V gene sequence: CDR1 MGHRA, CDR2 YSYEKL. Sequenced by immunoSEQ multiplex PCR; TCRdb stores in-frame clones only, minus some. The sample has about 52,000 clones; over 65% are singletons. These data belong to a study of PD-L1 blockade in urothelial cancer. The time point was: pretreatment peripheral blood. This chain joins TRBV4-1 and TRBJ1-4; maybe TRBD1 (5 bases). Specimen: PBMCs, collected around atezolizumab (anti-PD-L1) treatment. The sequence came from a man aged 50-59 years with urothelial cancer. As DNA, the CDR3 is TGCGCCAGCAGCCAAGGGGGGGGAGGGATTAATGAAAAACTGTTTTTT. Amino acids: CASSQGGGGINEKLFF.